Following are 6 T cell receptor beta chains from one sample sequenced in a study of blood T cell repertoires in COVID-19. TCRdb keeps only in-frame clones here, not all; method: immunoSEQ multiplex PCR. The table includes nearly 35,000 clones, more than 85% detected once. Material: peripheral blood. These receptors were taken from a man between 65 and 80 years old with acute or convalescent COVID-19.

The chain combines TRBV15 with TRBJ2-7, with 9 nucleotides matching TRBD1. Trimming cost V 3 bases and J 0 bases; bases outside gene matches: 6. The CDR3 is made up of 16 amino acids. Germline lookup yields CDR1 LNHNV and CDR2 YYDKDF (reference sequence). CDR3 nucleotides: TGTGCCACCAGCAGCTTGGACAGGGGCCACTCCTACGAGCAGTACTTC. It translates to CATSSLDRGHSYEQYF.

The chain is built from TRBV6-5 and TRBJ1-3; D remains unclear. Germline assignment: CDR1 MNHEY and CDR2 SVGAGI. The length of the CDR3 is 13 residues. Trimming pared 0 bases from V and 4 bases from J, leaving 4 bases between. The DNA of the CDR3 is TGTGCCAGCAGTTACTCCCGGGGAAACACCATATATTTT. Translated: CASSYSRGNTIYF.

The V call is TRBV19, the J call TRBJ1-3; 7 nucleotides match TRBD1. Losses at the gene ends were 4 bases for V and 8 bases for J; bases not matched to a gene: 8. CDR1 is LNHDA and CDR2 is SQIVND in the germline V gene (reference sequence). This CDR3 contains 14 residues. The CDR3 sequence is CASSTDRAPYTIYF. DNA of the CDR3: TGTGCCAGTAGTACCGACAGGGCGCCCTACACCATATATTTT. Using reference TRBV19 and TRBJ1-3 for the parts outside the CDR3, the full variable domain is DGGITQSPKYLFRKEGQNVTLSCEQNLNHDAMYWYRQDPGQGLRLIYYSQIVNDFQKGDIAEGYSVSREKKESFPLTVTSAQKNPTAFYLCASSTDRAPYTIYFGEGSWLTVV.

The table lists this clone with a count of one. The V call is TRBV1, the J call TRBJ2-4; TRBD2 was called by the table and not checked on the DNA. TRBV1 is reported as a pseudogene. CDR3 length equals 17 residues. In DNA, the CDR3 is TGCACCAGCAGCCAAGACGGGAGGGCCAGTTGGGTAAACATTCAGTACTTC. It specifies CTSSQDGRASWVNIQYF.

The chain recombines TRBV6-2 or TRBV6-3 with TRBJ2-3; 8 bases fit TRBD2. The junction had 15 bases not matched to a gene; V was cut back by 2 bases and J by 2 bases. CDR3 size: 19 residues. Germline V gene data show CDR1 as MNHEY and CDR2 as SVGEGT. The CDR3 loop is CASSYVGTKRGSSTDTQYF. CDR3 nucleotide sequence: TGTGCCAGCAGTTACGTGGGGACTAAGCGGGGGAGTTCCACAGATACGCAGTATTTT.

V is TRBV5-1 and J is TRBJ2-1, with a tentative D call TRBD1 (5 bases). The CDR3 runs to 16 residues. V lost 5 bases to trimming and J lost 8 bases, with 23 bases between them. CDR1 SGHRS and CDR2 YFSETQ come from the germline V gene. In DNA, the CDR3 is TGCGCCAGCAGTTCACTCACAGGCCCCGGCGGACATGAGCAGTTCTTC. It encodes CASSSLTGPGGHEQFF.